This is a list of T cell receptor beta chains from one sample in a study of metastatic and nonmetastatic thyroid tumors. TCRdb re-analyzed the PCR reads through MiXCR. The table has 30,000 to 50,000 clones, about 19% seen once; the top ten hold roughly 13%. The material sequenced was tumor tissue. These receptors were taken from a female donor with papillary thyroid cancer or a benign thyroid nodule (not recorded which). Some clones in this sample may be carry-over from other donors' samples. Both conserved end residues are part of each CDR3. D genes are given only for firm matches. The size field is filled for only some rows; it gives once, few, many or a size class.

CASSLRGPQETQYF	TGTGCCAGCAGCCTCCGGGGGCCCCAAGAGACCCAGTACTTC	NA	TRBV7-9	many	TRBJ2-5
CASSSYGGYRGYEQFF	TGTGCCAGCAGCTCCTATGGGGGTTACAGGGGATATGAGCAGTTCTTC	TRBD1	TRBV11-2	few	TRBJ2-1
CASSYRPRAYSPLHF	TGTGCCAGCAGTTACCGGCCCCGGGCTTATTCACCCCTCCACTTT	NA	TRBV6-5	NA	TRBJ1-6
CASSIGGFTEAFF	TGTGCCAGTAGTATAGGAGGTTTTACTGAAGCTTTCTTT	NA	TRBV19	many	TRBJ1-1
CARSLGRWGTEAFF	TGCGCCAGAAGCTTAGGACGGTGGGGCACTGAAGCTTTCTTT	NA	TRBV5-1	NA	TRBJ1-1
CASSLAGGFYNEQFF	TGTGCCAGCAGCCTAGCGGGGGGCTTCTACAATGAGCAGTTCTTC	TRBD2	TRBV5-8	many	TRBJ2-1
CASSIQSNQPQHF	TGTGCCAGTAGTATCCAGAGCAATCAGCCCCAGCATTTT	NA	TRBV19	many	TRBJ1-5
CASSWGLGPSGANVLTF	TGTGCCAGCAGCTGGGGGCTGGGGCCCTCTGGGGCCAACGTCCTGACTTTC	NA	TRBV11-2	many	TRBJ2-6
CASIVAGAPGEKLFF	TGCGCCAGCATCGTAGCAGGGGCCCCTGGGGAAAAACTGTTTTTT	NA	TRBV9	NA	TRBJ1-4
CASSLVVGVWAYEQYF	TGTGCCAGCAGCTTGGTCGTAGGCGTCTGGGCGTACGAGCAGTACTTC	NA	TRBV5-6	once	TRBJ2-7
CSATKNTGPLHF	TGCAGTGCGACGAAGAATACAGGGCCCCTCCACTTT	NA	TRBV20-1	many	TRBJ1-6
CASSLTGQGYTEAFF	TGTGCCAGCAGTTTAACAGGGCAGGGCTACACTGAAGCTTTCTTT	NA	TRBV27	NA	TRBJ1-1
CASSHTYEQYF	TGTGCCAGCAGCCACACCTACGAGCAGTACTTC	NA	TRBV27	NA	TRBJ2-7
CASSLPGEGLRGYTF	TGTGCCAGCAGCCTACCAGGGGAAGGGTTACGCGGCTACACCTTC	NA	TRBV3-1	NA	TRBJ1-2
CASSQGQRIGYTF	TGTGCCAGCAGCCAGGGACAGCGTATTGGCTACACCTTC	TRBD1	TRBV6-1	many	TRBJ1-2
CASSLFGSPTSAGELFF	TGTGCCAGCTCCTTATTTGGGTCCCCCACCAGCGCCGGGGAGCTGTTTTTT	NA	TRBV11-1	many	TRBJ2-2
CASSSRTTNTEAFF	TGTGCCAGTAGTTCTAGGACGACGAACACTGAAGCTTTCTTT	NA	TRBV19	NA	TRBJ1-1
CASSKDGRSAYNEQFF	TGTGCCAGCAGCAAGGACGGGCGCTCCGCCTACAATGAGCAGTTCTTC	NA	TRBV2	many	TRBJ2-1
CTNSYSKFVYYGYTF	TGTACCAACAGTTACTCGAAGTTCGTATACTATGGCTACACCTTC	NA	TRBV6-2/TRBV6-3	NA	TRBJ1-2
CASSYVAGGYNEQFF	TGTGCCAGCAGTTACGTAGCGGGAGGATACAATGAGCAGTTCTTC	TRBD2	TRBV28	many	TRBJ2-1
CASSIGWGNSNQPQHF	TGTGCCAGTAGTATAGGATGGGGAAATAGCAATCAGCCCCAGCATTTT	NA	TRBV19	many	TRBJ1-5
CATSRGTSGSVYEQYF	TGTGCCACCAGCAGAGGGACTAGCGGGAGCGTGTACGAGCAGTACTTC	TRBD2	TRBV15	many	TRBJ2-7
CASNGDKGNIQYF	TGTGCCAGCAATGGGGACAAAGGGAACATTCAGTACTTC	NA	TRBV2	many	TRBJ2-4
CASSPPGPGTGELFF	TGTGCCAGCTCACCTCCGGGACCGGGAACCGGGGAGCTGTTTTTT	NA	TRBV18	many	TRBJ2-2
CSARSHTSGINEQFF	TGCAGTGCTAGGAGTCATACTAGCGGGATTAATGAGCAGTTCTTC	TRBD2	TRBV20-1	NA	TRBJ2-1
CASSFHRTQGGETQYF	TGTGCCAGCAGCTTCCATAGGACCCAGGGCGGCGAGACCCAGTACTTC	NA	TRBV7-9	many	TRBJ2-5
CASSLFGRDTQYF	TGTGCCAGCAGTCTTTTCGGGAGAGATACGCAGTATTTT	NA	TRBV28	NA	TRBJ2-3
CASSESPYNEQFF	TGTGCCAGCAGTGAAAGTCCATACAATGAGCAGTTCTTC	NA	TRBV6-1	few	TRBJ2-1
CASSLGRWGTEAFF	TGCGCCAGCAGCTTGGGACGGTGGGGCACTGAAGCTTTCTTT	NA	TRBV5-1	many	TRBJ1-1
CASSTRTSGRVYEQYF	TGTGCCAGCAGTACCAGGACTAGCGGGAGGGTCTACGAGCAGTACTTC	TRBD2	TRBV28	many	TRBJ2-7
CASSSMTVYNEQFF	TGTGCCAGCAGCTCGATGACAGTCTACAATGAGCAGTTCTTC	NA	TRBV7-2	NA	TRBJ2-1
CATNTGAWSNQPQHF	TGTGCCACCAACACAGGGGCCTGGAGCAATCAGCCCCAGCATTTT	TRBD1	TRBV19	many	TRBJ1-5
CASSESKYEQYF	TGTGCCAGCAGTGAATCGAAGTACGAGCAGTACTTC	NA	TRBV6-1	NA	TRBJ2-7
CASSLGQGPEKLFF	TGTGCCAGCAGCCTTGGACAGGGCCCTGAAAAACTGTTTTTT	TRBD1	TRBV7-9	many	TRBJ1-4
CAISEEGETEAFF	TGTGCCATCAGTGAGGAAGGGGAGACTGAAGCTTTCTTT	NA	TRBV10-3	many	TRBJ1-1
CAWSTGTGDEKLFF	TGTGCCTGGAGTACCGGGACAGGGGACGAAAAACTGTTTTTT	TRBD1	TRBV30	NA	TRBJ1-4
CASSPGTLANYGYTF	TGTGCCAGCAGCCCCGGGACACTGGCTAACTATGGCTACACCTTC	NA	TRBV12-3/TRBV12-4	many	TRBJ1-2
CASSLTGQGSHEQYF	TGTGCCAGCAGTTTAACGGGACAGGGGTCCCACGAGCAGTACTTC	TRBD1	TRBV27	NA	TRBJ2-7
CASSPPLGSGTQETQYF	TGTGCCAGCTCCCCCCCCCTGGGTAGCGGGACGCAAGAGACCCAGTACTTC	TRBD2	TRBV27	many	TRBJ2-5
CSASHRGVEKLFF	TGCAGTGCTAGTCACAGGGGGGTTGAAAAACTGTTTTTT	TRBD1	TRBV20-1	many	TRBJ1-4
CASSSLGGNTEAFF	TGTGCCAGCAGCTCGCTGGGGGGGAACACTGAAGCTTTCTTT	NA	TRBV11-1	many	TRBJ1-1
CASSRLAGPNEQFF	TGTGCCAGCAGTAGACTAGCGGGCCCCAATGAGCAGTTCTTC	TRBD2	TRBV3-1	NA	TRBJ2-1
CASTRGEGDYGYTF	TGTGCCAGCACCCGAGGGGAAGGCGACTATGGCTACACCTTC	NA	TRBV5-4	many	TRBJ1-2
CATSDPGQNTDTQYF	TGTGCCACCAGTGACCCGGGACAGAACACAGATACGCAGTATTTT	TRBD1	TRBV24-1	many	TRBJ2-3
CASSIDRELAGELFF	TGTGCCAGTAGTATAGACAGGGAGTTGGCCGGGGAGCTGTTTTTT	NA	TRBV19	many	TRBJ2-2
CASSLGQGENIQYF	TGTGCCAGCAGTTTGGGACAGGGGGAAAACATTCAGTACTTC	TRBD1	TRBV12-3/TRBV12-4	many	TRBJ2-4
CASRYGTPYEHYF	TGTGCCAGCAGGTACGGAACCCCCTACGAGCATTACTTC	NA	TRBV6-2/TRBV6-3	few	TRBJ2-7
CASSLGDTYEQYF	TGCGCCAGCAGCTTGGGCGACACCTACGAGCAGTACTTC	NA	TRBV5-1	many	TRBJ2-7
CASSQVRGADSYEQYF	TGTGCCAGCAGCCAAGTGCGGGGGGCTGACTCCTACGAGCAGTACTTC	TRBD2	TRBV3-1	many	TRBJ2-7
CASQFGENQPQHF	TGTGCCAGCCAATTCGGAGAGAATCAGCCCCAGCATTTT	NA	TRBV6-1	NA	TRBJ1-5
CASSWEGQLTGELFF	TGCGCCAGCAGCTGGGAGGGACAGCTCACCGGGGAGCTGTTTTTT	NA	TRBV5-1	many	TRBJ2-2
CASSAGQHYQETQYF	TGTGCCAGCAGCGCCGGACAGCATTACCAAGAGACCCAGTACTTC	NA	TRBV9	few	TRBJ2-5
CAISDEGDTEAFF	TGTGCCATCAGTGATGAAGGGGATACTGAAGCTTTCTTT	NA	TRBV10-3	NA	TRBJ1-1
CASRGQGGYTF	TGTGCCAGCAGAGGACAGGGAGGCTACACCTTC	TRBD1	TRBV2	many	TRBJ1-2